A single sample gave rise to the 17 T cell receptor beta chains below, sequenced in a study of shared clonotypes between healthy human individuals. The naive CD8 population came from CD45RO-negative cells selected for CCR7, without terminally differentiated effector memory CD45RA+ cells. TCRdb's copy holds only in-frame clones and misses some; the assay was immunoSEQ multiplex PCR. Of roughly 590,000 clones listed, nearly 97% are singletons. The sample comprised naive CD8+ T cells sorted from blood. The receptors were gathered from a woman aged 25-40 years in good health.

The rearrangement uses TRBV25-1 and TRBJ1-1, with D possibly TRBD1 on 5 matching bases. Trimming stripped 6 bases from V and 0 bases from J, with 11 bases between. The CDR3 totals 14 residues. Germline V lookup: CDR1 MGHDK, CDR2 SYGVNS. This chain's CDR3 is CASRVGGVNTEAFF. As DNA, the CDR3 is TGTGCCAGCAGAGTTGGGGGAGTGAACACTGAAGCTTTCTTT.

This clone was found a few times. J is TRBJ2-3 and V is TRBV27; D unclear. The length of the CDR3 is 12 residues. The germline V and J ends were trimmed by 6 bases and 2 bases, with 6 bases remaining between them. Germline assignment: CDR1 MNHEY and CDR2 SMNVEV (reference sequence). CDR3 DNA: TGTGCCAGCAGAGAATTCACAGATACGCAGTATTTT. Translation: CASREFTDTQYF.

The chain is built from TRBV6-6 and TRBJ1-4, with D perhaps TRBD1 (5 bases). V was pared by 0 bases and J by 7 bases, with 12 bases between. CDR1 and CDR2 from the germline V gene are MNHNY and SVGAGI (reference sequence). The CDR3 is made up of 15 amino acids. CDR3 bases: TGTGCCAGCAGTTACTCGGGAGGGGTAGTTGAAAAACTGTTTTTT. Translated: CASSYSGGVVEKLFF.

This chain connects TRBV27 to TRBJ1-2; maybe TRBD1 (6 bases). The CDR3 totals 15 residues. Per the germline V gene, CDR1 is MNHEY and CDR2 is SMNVEV (reference sequence). Trimming pared 7 bases from V and 4 bases from J, leaving 19 bases between. Here the CDR3 reads CASNAAGGDLYGYTF. For the CDR3, the DNA is TGTGCCAGCAACGCAGCGGGGGGCGATCTCTATGGCTACACCTTC.

This sequence joins TRBV11-2 and TRBJ2-7, with 7 bases identical to TRBD1. The CDR3 runs to 13 residues. J gave up 0 bases and V 9 bases, and 5 bases lay outside the gene matches. Germline V CDR1 and CDR2: SGHAT, FQNNGV. The CDR3 DNA sequence: TGTGCCAGTTACCGGGACAGCTCCTACGAGCAGTACTTC. Translating it yields CASYRDSSYEQYF.

The chain has TRBV5-1 and TRBJ2-7, with TRBD2 identical over 7 bases. Germline CDR1 SGHRS, CDR2 YFSETQ. CDR3 size: 15 residues. The V and J ends lost 8 bases and 2 bases, in that order; junction bases with no gene match: 13. The CDR3 sequence: CASQERRGGPYEQYF. The CDR3 DNA reads TGCGCCAGTCAAGAAAGACGGGGAGGGCCCTACGAGCAGTACTTC.

This clone turned up a few times. CDR3 DNA: TGTGCCAGTAGGACCACTTGGGGTGAAGCTTTCTTT. Amino acid sequence: CASRTTWGEAFF. This chain links TRBV19 with TRBJ1-1; D is undetermined. V dropped 6 bases and J dropped 7 bases, with 12 bases sitting between them. This CDR3 spans 12 amino acids. Germline loops: CDR1 LNHDA, CDR2 SQIVND (reference sequence).

This clone has only one observation. The rearrangement joins TRBV5-4 to TRBJ1-1; D gene unclear. CDR3 size: 14 residues. Trimming shortened V by 4 bases and J by 5 bases, and 15 bases separated the two germline ends. Germline-derived CDR1 and CDR2 are SGHNT and YYREEE (reference sequence). This CDR3 reads CASSLGSMRTEAFF. In DNA form, the CDR3 reads TGTGCCAGCAGCCTGGGTTCGATGAGGACTGAAGCTTTCTTT.

The chain's CDR3 is CASNRGHNNQPQHF. CDR3 nucleotide sequence: TGTGCCAGTAACAGGGGACACAACAATCAGCCCCAGCATTTT. V is TRBV19 and J is TRBJ1-5, with 7 positions matching TRBD1. The CDR3 contains 14 residues. The germline gives CDR1 LNHDA, CDR2 SQIVND (reference sequence). Trimming took 7 bases from V and 3 from J; bases not matched to a gene: 6.

On this clone itself: Distinct nucleotide sequences in the sample also encode this CDR3. The gene calls are TRBV5-1 and TRBJ1-1, with D perhaps matching TRBD1 (5 bases). The CDR3 runs to 13 residues. Between the trimmed V and J ends, which lost 1 base and 6 bases, there was a span of 10 bases. CDR1 and CDR2 (germline): SGHRS, YFSETQ. The CDR3 nucleotides read TGCGCCAGCAGCTTGATGCGGGGGGCTGAAGCTTTCTTT. Protein: CASSLMRGAEAFF.

The chain couples TRBV6-6 to TRBJ2-2; 7 bases fit TRBD2. The CDR3 is 14 amino acids. Germline loops: CDR1 MNHNY, CDR2 SVGAGI (reference sequence). J was trimmed by 7 bases and V by 2 bases; bases with no gene match: 4. The CDR3 protein is CASSYAGEVGELFF. The CDR3 DNA reads as TGTGCCAGCAGTTACGCGGGAGAGGTCGGGGAGCTGTTTTTT.

This clone was seen a handful of times. This sample also contains other DNA sequences that code for the same CDR3. The CDR3 protein is CASSGLNTEAFF. The CDR3 nucleotides read TGTGCCAGCAGTGGACTGAACACTGAAGCTTTCTTT. The chain recombines TRBV27 with TRBJ1-1; D ambiguous. The CDR3 has 12 amino acids. Germline V gives CDR1 MNHEY, CDR2 SMNVEV (reference sequence). V lost 5 bases, J lost 0 bases, and 4 bases lay in between.

The V call is TRBV28, the J call TRBJ1-5; perhaps TRBD1 as D (6 bases). CDR1 MDHEN and CDR2 SYDVKM come from the germline V gene. This CDR3 region has 13 residues. V shed 4 bases and J shed 7 bases, with 11 bases lying between them. CDR3 in DNA: TGTGCCAGCAGTTACGGGGGGGGCCAGCCCCAGCATTTT. The encoded protein is CASSYGGGQPQHF.

The rearrangement uses TRBV4-1 and TRBJ2-7, with D perhaps matching TRBD1 (6 bases). V lost 1 base and J 1 base, leaving 14 bases between the germline ends. Looked up from germline, CDR1 is MGHRA and CDR2 is YSYEKL. The CDR3 length is 16 residues. CDR3 coding DNA: TGCGCCAGCAGCCAAGTAGGCCCCACAGGGTCCTACGAGCAGTACTTC. Protein: CASSQVGPTGSYEQYF.

The chain joins TRBV27 to TRBJ1-4; TRBD1 matches at 8 bases. V gave up 4 bases and J gave up 14 bases; unmatched junction bases: 12. The CDR3 length is 14 residues. Germline CDR1 and CDR2: MNHEY and SMNVEV (reference sequence). The CDR3 bases are TGTGCCAGCAGTTCCTCCGGGACAGGCTTTGATCTGTTTTTT. Its translation: CASSSSGTGFDLFF. The whole variable domain, filled in from reference TRBV27 and TRBJ1-4, reads EAQVTQNPRYLITVTGKKLTVTCSQNMNHEYMSWYRQDPGLGLRQIYYSMNVEVTDKGDVPEGYKVSRKEKRNFPLILESPSPNQTSLYFCASSSSGTGFDLFFGSGTQLSVL.

Remarks on this clone: The sample has other DNA sequences that encode this CDR3 too. The chain is built from TRBV7-9 and TRBJ2-5; D remains ambiguous. The CDR3 runs to 14 residues. CDR1 is SEHNR, CDR2 FQNEAQ, per germline (reference sequence). V gave up 1 base and J gave up 2 bases, with 8 bases separating them. CDR3 protein: CASSLVGTQETQYF. The CDR3, as DNA: TGTGCCAGCAGCTTAGTTGGAACTCAAGAGACCCAGTACTTC.

V usage is TRBV28 and J usage is TRBJ2-2, with 9 bases aligning to TRBD1. The germline gives CDR1 MDHEN, CDR2 SYDVKM. The CDR3 is 16 residues long. J gave up 3 bases and V 6 bases, and 8 bases lay outside the gene matches. The chain's CDR3 is CASRTVQGADTGELFF. The CDR3 bases are TGTGCCAGCAGGACAGTACAGGGGGCGGACACCGGGGAGCTGTTTTTT.